A single T cell receptor (beta chain) is shown here with its context. Antigen: not known. At one boundary the junction diverges from the germline segment, which might be a read error. These data are taken from a study of circulating CD8 cells and anti-PD-1 response in melanoma. Across the study: Nivolumab was given intravenously at 3 mg/kg every 2 weeks. Study results and limitations: Some patients were treatment-naive; others were previously treated. Generally, no replicate experiments were performed. Only baseline and M1 samples entered the published repertoire comparisons.

The QIAseq Immune Repertoire TCR panel built the libraries from around 15 ng of total RNA. TCRdb ran MiXCR on the reads and lists one entry per CDR3 protein. Of hundreds of distinct CDR3 sequences in the sample, approximately 6.8% were seen once. This CDR3 is 12 amino acids long. Germline lookup yields CDR1 LNHDA and CDR2 SQIVND (reference sequence). Sorting of live CD3+CD8+TCRalphabeta+ cells by PD-1 and/or TIGIT gave four subsets. The material sequenced was CD8+ T cells from PBMCs, taken at baseline or after one month of anti-PD-1 therapy (not recorded which). This receptor was taken from a human donor with melanoma. The J gene is TRBJ2-1, the V gene TRBV19; D gene ambiguous. CDR3 in DNA: TGTGCCAATAACGACAAGATTAATGAGCAGTTCTTT. Translated, it gives CANNDKINEQFF.